One T cell receptor (beta chain) is described in this entry. The target antigen is unknown. Treatment denoted: oral pan-JAK inhibitor, 5-10 mg twice daily. PBMCs yielded sorted CD4+ and CD8+ T cells. The data derive from a study of CD8+ T cells in alopecia areata. Overall study results and limits: The presence of one nonresponder keeps the tie between baseline CD8+ expansion and response uncertain. Scalp clonality and expanded CD8+ clones among the top 100 showed significant decreases with tofacitinib. It was observed that many expanded lesional clones persisted in scalp and blood during tofacitinib.

Extracted RNA was reverse transcribed, and the resulting cDNA served as sequencing template. The table came from immunoSEQ multiplex PCR; TCRdb's copy has only in-frame clones and leaves some out. The sample records some 200,000 clones, roughly 40% being singletons. The TCR sequence derives from a human donor with alopecia areata. This material consisted of CD4+ T cells sorted from blood, taken around week 37, from a patient treated with tofacitinib.

The CDR3 sequence: CSVEAPGQGVANYGYTF. CDR3 coding DNA: TGCAGCGTTGAAGCCCCGGGACAGGGGGTTGCTAACTATGGCTACACCTTC. This rearrangement joins TRBV29-1 to TRBJ1-2, with 11 bases lining up with TRBD1. Germline lookup yields CDR1 SQVTM and CDR2 ANQGSEA. V was clipped by 1 base and J by 0 bases; unmatched bases: 7. The CDR3 extends over 17 amino acids.